The entry below describes one T cell receptor beta chain. Its antigen remains unknown. This sample is drawn from a study of early T cells in non-severe SARS-CoV-2 infection. Study-level information: Sequencing was performed on bulk RNA from unsorted whole blood, leaving chains unpaired. Study findings and constraints: The VDJdb matching leaned toward anti-spike CD8 responses and overlooked private and CD4 specificities.

Unique molecular identifiers tagged individual cDNA molecules. TCRdb recomputed calls from the 5' RACE reads with MiXCR, one row per CDR3 protein. The data show approximately 75,000 distinct CDR3 sequences, roughly 15% seen once. Trimming removed 5 bases from V and 7 bases from J; junction bases left unmatched: 9. The CDR3 runs to 17 residues. CDR1 and CDR2 (germline): SGHNT, YENEEA. The V call is TRBV11-3, the J call TRBJ2-2; 14 bases fit TRBD2. This sequence was found in an adult who was a healthcare worker with PCR-confirmed SARS-CoV-2 infection or an uninfected control (not recorded which). The source was whole blood, collected at baseline. The CDR3 loop reads CASSPGLAGVLFGELFF. In DNA, the CDR3 is TGTGCCAGCAGCCCGGGACTAGCGGGAGTCCTTTTCGGGGAGCTGTTTTTT. The whole variable domain, filled in from reference TRBV11-3 and TRBJ2-2, reads EAGVVQSPRYKIIEKKQPVAFWCNPISGHNTLYWYLQNLGQGPELLIRYENEEAVDDSQLPKDRFSAERLKGVDSTLKIQPAELGDSAVYLCASSPGLAGVLFGELFFGEGSRLTVL.